This T cell receptor beta chain was sequenced in a study of blood T cell repertoires in COVID-19. Overall study context: Sites in the United States, Italy and Spain provided acute and convalescent COVID-19 samples. Sample material is recorded as cDNA or gDNA derived from T cells, B-cell-depleted T cells, or PBMCs.

CDR3 length equals 18 residues. Trimming took off 3 bases at V and 5 bases at J, with 23 bases between the two ends. The V gene's germline CDR1 is KGHSH and CDR2 LQKENI. As originally analysed: Cell counts per sample came from amplifying reference gene primers. Clones were read by immunoSEQ multiplex PCR, and TCRdb kept only the in-frame ones, dropping some. That table is the source of V, J and clone size, and D and trimming were worked out from the DNA. The sample has about 120,000 clones, around 86% seen once. The clonotype originates from an elderly woman with acute or convalescent COVID-19. The chain couples TRBV18 to TRBJ2-1; tentatively, D is TRBD1 (6 bases). Input material: peripheral blood. The CDR3 here is CASSPLNRARSKNNEQFF. CDR3 coding DNA: TGTGCCAGCTCACCCCTTAACAGGGCGCGAAGCAAAAACAATGAGCAGTTCTTC.